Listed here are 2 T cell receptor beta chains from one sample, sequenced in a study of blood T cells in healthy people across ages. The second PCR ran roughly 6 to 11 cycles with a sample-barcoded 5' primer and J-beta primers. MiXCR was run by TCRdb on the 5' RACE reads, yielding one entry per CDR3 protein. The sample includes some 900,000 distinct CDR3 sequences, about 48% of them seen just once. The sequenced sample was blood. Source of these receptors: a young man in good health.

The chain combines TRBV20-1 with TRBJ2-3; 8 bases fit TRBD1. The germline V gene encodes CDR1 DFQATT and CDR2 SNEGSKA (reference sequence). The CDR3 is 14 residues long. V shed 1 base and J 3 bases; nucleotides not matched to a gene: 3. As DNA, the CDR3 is TGCAGTGCTAGAGTACAGGGGGGAACAGATACGCAGTATTTT. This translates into CSARVQGGTDTQYF.

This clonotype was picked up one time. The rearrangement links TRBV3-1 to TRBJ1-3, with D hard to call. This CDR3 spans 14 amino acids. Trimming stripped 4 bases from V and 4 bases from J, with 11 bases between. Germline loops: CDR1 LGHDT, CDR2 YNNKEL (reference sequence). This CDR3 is CASSPRLQGNTIYF. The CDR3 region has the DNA TGTGCCAGCAGCCCGCGATTACAGGGAAACACCATATATTTT.